A selection of T cell receptor beta chains follows, all from one sample in a study of cytomegalovirus exposure and HLA in healthy donors. TCRdb's copy holds only in-frame clones and misses some; the assay was immunoSEQ multiplex PCR. The sample contains 100,000 to 150,000 clones, roughly 79% of which appear only once. Sequenced: PBMCs. These receptors were collected from a woman aged 50 to 60 in good health and CMV-seronegative. Both conserved end residues are part of each CDR3. D genes are given only for firm matches. Rows may omit the clone size; those that give it use once, few, many or a size class.

d_call,v_call,j_call,clone_size,cdr3_nt,cdr3_aa
TRBD2,TRBV7-9,TRBJ2-1,-,TGTGCCAGCAGCTTAGGTCTCGGACTAGCGTACAATGAGCAGTTCTTC,CASSLGLGLAYNEQFF
TRBD1,TRBV5-6,TRBJ1-5,few,TGTGCCAGCAGCTTACGACAGGGGTGGAATCAGCCCCAGCATTTT,CASSLRQGWNQPQHF
-,TRBV4-1,TRBJ1-5,-,TGCGCCAGCAGCCAACACAGGAATAGCAATCAGCCCCAGCATTTT,CASSQHRNSNQPQHF
TRBD1,TRBV18,TRBJ1-5,-,TGTGCCAGCTCACGAGGGACAGGGGTGGGTGGCAATCAGCCCCAGAATTTT,CASSRGTGVGGNQPQNF
-,TRBV30,TRBJ1-1,-,TGTGCCTGGAATTTCAGGGGCGGAGCTTTCTTT,CAWNFRGGAFF
-,TRBV25-1,TRBJ2-1,few,TGTGCCAGTACGACAGGTACCTACAATGAGCAGTTCTTC,CASTTGTYNEQFF
TRBD2,TRBV4-2,TRBJ2-3,-,TGTGCCAGCAGCCCGGGACTAGCGGGAAATACAGATACGCAGTATTTT,CASSPGLAGNTDTQYF
TRBD1,TRBV7-8,TRBJ1-1,-,TGTGCCAGCAGCCGATCCGGGACAGGGGGAGTTCGGACTGAAGCTTTCTTT,CASSRSGTGGVRTEAFF
-,TRBV29-1,TRBJ2-1,-,TGCAGCGTTGTAGGACTCCTCTACAATGAGCAGTTCTTC,CSVVGLLYNEQFF
TRBD1,TRBV30,TRBJ1-5,-,TGTGCCTGGAGGGACAGGGGGCAACTCGGGCCCCAGCATTTT,CAWRDRGQLGPQHF
TRBD2,TRBV15,TRBJ2-7,-,TGTGCCACCAGCAGAGATCTAGCGGGAGGGAGGTCCTACGAGCAGTACTTC,CATSRDLAGGRSYEQYF
-,TRBV19,TRBJ1-4,-,TGTGCCAGTAGTATATCCAGGGCCGGTGAAAAACTGTTTTTT,CASSISRAGEKLFF
-,TRBV9,TRBJ2-3,-,TGTGCCAGCAGCGCCGTTGGGACTTTGATTACAGATACGCAGTATTTT,CASSAVGTLITDTQYF
TRBD2,TRBV27,TRBJ2-1,-,TGTGCCAGCAGTTTCCTACGGACTAGCGGGTCCTACAATGAGCAGTTCTTC,CASSFLRTSGSYNEQFF
TRBD1,TRBV6-5,TRBJ1-2,few,TGTGCCAGCAGTAAGGGACAGGGGTGGGGCTACACCTTC,CASSKGQGWGYTF
-,TRBV30,TRBJ1-2,-,TGTGCCTGGAAAGGACAGTTTGATTATGGCTACACCTTC,CAWKGQFDYGYTF
TRBD1,TRBV19,TRBJ1-2,-,TGTGCCAGTAGCTCGACAGGGCCTAACTATGGCTACACCTTC,CASSSTGPNYGYTF
-,TRBV10-3,TRBJ2-6,-,TGTGCCATCAGTGGATACCGATTTAGCTCTGGGGCCAACGTCCTGACTTTC,CAISGYRFSSGANVLTF
TRBD1,TRBV4-3,TRBJ2-3,-,TGCGCCAGCAGCCAAGATATCCAGGGGGCAAGGACAGATACGCAGTATTTT,CASSQDIQGARTDTQYF
TRBD1,TRBV10-1,TRBJ1-5,-,TGCGCCAGCAGACAGGGGTTTAATCAGCCCCAGCATTTT,CASRQGFNQPQHF
-,TRBV28,TRBJ1-1,-,TGTGCCAGCAGTTTTCCCGGGTTCGATACTGAAGCTTTCTTT,CASSFPGFDTEAFF
TRBD2,TRBV11-2,TRBJ2-3,-,TGTGCCAGCAGCCAGGGACTAGCGGGAGGAGAAGATACGCAGTATTTT,CASSQGLAGGEDTQYF